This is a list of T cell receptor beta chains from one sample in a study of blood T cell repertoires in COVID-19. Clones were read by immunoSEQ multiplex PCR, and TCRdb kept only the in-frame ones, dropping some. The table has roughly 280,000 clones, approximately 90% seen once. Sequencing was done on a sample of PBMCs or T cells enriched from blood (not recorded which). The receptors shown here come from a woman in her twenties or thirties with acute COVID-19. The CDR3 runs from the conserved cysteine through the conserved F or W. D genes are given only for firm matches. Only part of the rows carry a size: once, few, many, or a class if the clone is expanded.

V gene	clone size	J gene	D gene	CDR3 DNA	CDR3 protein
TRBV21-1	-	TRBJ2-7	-	TGTGCCGGTCGGGGGGGCGACTCCTACGAGCAGTACTTC	CAGRGGDSYEQYF
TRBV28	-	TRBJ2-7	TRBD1	TGTGCCAGCAGTCTCACAGGGGGCAACGAGCAGTACTTC	CASSLTGGNEQYF
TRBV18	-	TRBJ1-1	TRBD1	TGTGCCAGCTCGCGCCCCTCTGGACAGGGTACCACTGAAGCTTTCTTT	CASSRPSGQGTTEAFF
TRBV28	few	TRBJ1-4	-	TGTGCCAGCAGGGTCAGGGGTGGAGGTGAAAAACTGTTTTTT	CASRVRGGGEKLFF
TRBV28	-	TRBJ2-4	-	TGTGCCAGCTGTGAACAGGTAGCCAAAAACATTCAGTACTTC	CASCEQVAKNIQYF
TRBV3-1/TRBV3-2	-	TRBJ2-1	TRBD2	TGTGCCAGCAGCCAAATTACCGGGACTAGGGTCAATGAGCAGTTCTTC	CASSQITGTRVNEQFF
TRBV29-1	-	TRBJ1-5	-	TGCAGCGTTGAATTCGTTTGGGGCCAGCCCCAGCATTTT	CSVEFVWGQPQHF
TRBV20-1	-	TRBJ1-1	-	TGCAGTGCAAGTAGGCGCGGCTACACTGAAGCTTTCTTT	CSASRRGYTEAFF
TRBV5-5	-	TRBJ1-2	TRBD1	TGTGCCAGCAAACCGGGGACAGCCTTCTATGGCTACACCTTC	CASKPGTAFYGYTF
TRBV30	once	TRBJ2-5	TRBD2	TGTGCCTGGGGACCGGGACTAGCGGGAGATAGAGAGACCCAGTACTTC	CAWGPGLAGDRETQYF
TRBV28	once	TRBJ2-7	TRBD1	TGTGCCAGCAGTTATGGACAGGCCACCTACGAGCAGTACTTC	CASSYGQATYEQYF
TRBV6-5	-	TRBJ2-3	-	TGTGCCAGCAGTTCCCACGGGACTTTTCCAGATACGCAGTATTTT	CASSSHGTFPDTQYF
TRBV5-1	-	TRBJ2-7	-	TGCGCCAGCAGCCAAGATATCGGGGGCTACGAGCAGTACTTC	CASSQDIGGYEQYF
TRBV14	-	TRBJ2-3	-	TGTGCCAGCAGCCAAGTCGGAGGGGAGCGGAGATACACAGATACGCAGTATTTT	CASSQVGGERRYTDTQYF
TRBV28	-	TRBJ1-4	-	TGTGCCAGCAGTTCTAATTTTTTTGTCTCAACTAGGGAAACTAATGAAAAACTGTTTTTT	CASSSNFFVSTRETNEKLFF
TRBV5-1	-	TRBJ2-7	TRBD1	TGCGCCAGCAGCCAAGGGACAGCCTACGAGCAGTACTTC	CASSQGTAYEQYF
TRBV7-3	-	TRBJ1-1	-	TGTGCCAGCAGCTCTTCGGGGGGATGGACTGAAGCTTTCTTT	CASSSSGGWTEAFF
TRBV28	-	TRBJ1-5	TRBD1	TGTGCCAGCAGTTCCGACGGGACAGGGATCCAGCCCCAGCATTTT	CASSSDGTGIQPQHF
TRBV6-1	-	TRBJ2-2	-	TGTGCCAGCAGTGAGAACAGGGTCACCGGGGAGCTGTTTTTT	CASSENRVTGELFF
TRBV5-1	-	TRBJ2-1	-	TGCGCCAGCAGCTTGACCTTAGAGTCTAACTACAATGAGCAGTTCTTC	CASSLTLESNYNEQFF
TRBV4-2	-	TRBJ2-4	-	TGTGCCAGCAGCCAAGAGGGGGCCGTAAAAAACATTCAGTACTTC	CASSQEGAVKNIQYF
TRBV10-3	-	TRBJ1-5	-	TGTGCCATCAGTGAATCGGACACTAGCAATCAGCCCCAGCATTTT	CAISESDTSNQPQHF
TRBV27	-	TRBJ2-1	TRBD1	TGTGCCAGCAGCCTGGGACAGAGATACAATGAGCAGTTCTTC	CASSLGQRYNEQFF
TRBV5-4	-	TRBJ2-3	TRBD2	TGTGCCAGCAGCAGGGGACTAGCGGGAGTCACTAGCACAGATACGCAGTATTTT	CASSRGLAGVTSTDTQYF